The 20 T cell receptor beta chains below all came from one sample that was sequenced in a study of cytomegalovirus exposure and HLA in healthy donors. Researchers ran the PCR with 60 Vbeta and 13 Jbeta primers. TCRdb keeps only in-frame clones here, not all; method: immunoSEQ multiplex PCR. The table has roughly 200,000 clones, roughly 74% seen once. The specimen sequenced was PBMCs. These receptors all come from a woman in her 30s in good health and CMV-seropositive.

This rearrangement joins TRBV28 to TRBJ2-3; TRBD2 matches at 9 bases. This CDR3 spans 20 amino acids. J gave up 4 bases and V 6 bases, and 23 bases lay outside the gene matches. CDR1 is MDHEN, CDR2 SYDVKM, per germline. CDR3 nucleotide sequence: TGTGCCAGCAGCCGTGCTGTAGGATCTAGCGGGGCCCCAGGCGCAGATACGCAGTATTTT. Amino acids: CASSRAVGSSGAPGADTQYF.

This rearrangement joins TRBV2 to TRBJ2-5, with 8 bases that match TRBD2. The germline CDR1 and CDR2 sequences are SNHLY and FYNNEI. The CDR3 covers 15 residues. V shed 4 bases and J 4 bases; nucleotides not matched to a gene: 8. CDR3 coding DNA: TGTGCCAGCAGTGGGGGCCGGGCGGGGGGAGAGACCCAGTACTTC. The encoded protein is CASSGGRAGGETQYF. Filled out from reference TRBV2 and TRBJ2-5, the complete variable domain reads EPEVTQTPSHQVTQMGQEVILRCVPISNHLYFYWYRQILGQKVEFLVSFYNNEISEKSEIFDDQFSVERPDGSNFTLKIRSTKLEDSAMYFCASSGGRAGGETQYFGPGTRLLVL.

This chain uses TRBV5-6 with TRBJ2-3; 11 nucleotides match TRBD2. In germline, CDR1 is SGHDT, CDR2 YYEEEE. The CDR3 is 18 amino acids. V was pared by 6 bases and J by 1 base, with 13 bases of the junction left unmatched. DNA for the CDR3: TGTGCCAGCACTGCGCTAGCGGGGGGCAGAAGCGGCACAGATACGCAGTATTTT. This gives the protein CASTALAGGRSGTDTQYF.

This chain connects TRBV5-4 to TRBJ2-5; 10 nucleotides line up with TRBD2. CDR1 and CDR2 from the germline V gene are SGHNT and YYREEE (reference sequence). V gave up 3 bases and J gave up 4 bases; unmatched junction bases: 18. The CDR3 totals 19 residues. The CDR3 sequence is CASSSTPFPSGGEGETQYF. CDR3 DNA: TGTGCCAGCAGCTCGACACCCTTCCCGAGCGGGGGGGAGGGAGAGACCCAGTACTTC.

The gene calls are TRBV7-3 and TRBJ2-1, with 7 bases matching TRBD2. Germline V gene data show CDR1 as SGHTA and CDR2 as FQGTGA. Losses at the gene ends were 1 base for V and 5 bases for J; bases not matched to a gene: 8. The CDR3 loop spans 16 amino acids. The CDR3 loop is CASSLMGGEGNNEQFF. As DNA, the CDR3 is TGTGCCAGCAGCTTAATGGGTGGGGAGGGCAACAATGAGCAGTTCTTC.

This rearrangement joins TRBV4-1 to TRBJ2-7; D gene unclear. Germline V gives CDR1 MGHRA, CDR2 YSYEKL. The CDR3 contains 13 residues. V lost 4 bases and J lost 4, with 11 bases in between. Here the CDR3 DNA reads TGCGCCAGCAGCCCTCCGGGTTCTTACGAGCAGTACTTC. Amino acids: CASSPPGSYEQYF.

V usage is TRBV6-1 and J usage is TRBJ1-6; D is perhaps TRBD1 (6 bases). The germline CDR1 and CDR2 sequences are MNHNS and SASEGT. V shed 0 bases and J shed 7 bases, with 13 bases lying between them. The CDR3 length is 16 residues. The CDR3 bases are TGTGCCAGCAGTGAAGCAGGGGGAGTCCCGAATTCACCCCTCCACTTT. Amino acids: CASSEAGGVPNSPLHF.

The gene calls are TRBV28 and TRBJ2-5; 7 positions match TRBD2. Germline loops: CDR1 MDHEN, CDR2 SYDVKM. V lost 5 bases and J lost 5; bases outside the gene matches: 14. The CDR3 is 16 residues long. The chain's CDR3 is CASSPDSSGWEETQYF. CDR3 nucleotide sequence: TGTGCCAGCAGTCCAGATAGTAGCGGGTGGGAGGAGACCCAGTACTTC.

Only a few counts were recorded for this clone. The chain is built from TRBV6-1 and TRBJ1-6; D gene unclear. CDR1 MNHNS and CDR2 SASEGT come from the germline V gene. With 2 bases removed from V and 8 bases from J, the gap between germline ends came to 13 bases. This CDR3 is 15 amino acids long. CDR3 in amino acids: CASSERSVTYSPLHF. CDR3 sequence (DNA): TGTGCCAGCAGTGAACGGAGTGTTACTTATTCACCCCTCCACTTT.

V and J are TRBV7-8 and TRBJ2-5, with TRBD2 matching over 11 bases. V shed 0 bases and J 5 bases; nucleotides not matched to a gene: 8. Germline loops: CDR1 SGHVS, CDR2 FQNEAQ. CDR3 length equals 17 residues. CDR3 protein: CASSLAGGLAVGETQYF. CDR3 nucleotide sequence: TGTGCCAGCAGCTTAGCGGGGGGACTAGCGGTGGGTGAGACCCAGTACTTC.

The gene calls are TRBV13 and TRBJ2-1, with 8 bases matching TRBD2. Per the germline V gene, CDR1 is PRHDT and CDR2 is FYEKMQ (reference sequence). The V and J ends lost 0 bases and 9 bases, in that order; junction bases with no gene match: 10. The CDR3 length is 16 residues. The CDR3 region is CASSLGGAGDHGEQFF. CDR3 nucleotide sequence: TGTGCCAGCAGCTTAGGGGGAGCGGGAGATCATGGTGAGCAGTTCTTC.

V and J are TRBV6-5 and TRBJ2-3; D is possibly TRBD1 (6 bases). The V gene's germline CDR1 is MNHEY and CDR2 SVGAGI. V was trimmed by 6 bases and J by 2 bases, leaving 12 bases between them. The CDR3 length is 14 residues. CDR3 loop: CASSPKGVTDTQYF. The DNA for the CDR3 is TGTGCCAGCAGCCCGAAGGGGGTCACAGATACGCAGTATTTT.

J is TRBJ2-2 and V is TRBV10-3, with D possibly being TRBD2 (6 bases). CDR1 ENHRY and CDR2 SYGVKD come from the germline V gene. V shed 2 bases and J shed 2 bases, with 12 bases lying between them. The CDR3 spans 16 residues. The CDR3 region has the DNA TGTGCCATCAGTGAGACCGCCGGGACTAACACCGGGGAGCTGTTTTTT. Protein sequence: CAISETAGTNTGELFF.

The rearrangement links TRBV28 to TRBJ1-5, with a possible D match to TRBD1 (5 bases). CDR1 MDHEN and CDR2 SYDVKM come from the germline V gene. V dropped 3 bases and J dropped 2 bases, with 14 bases sitting between them. The CDR3 has 16 amino acids. CDR3 in DNA: TGTGCCAGCAGTTTCTCAGGGTTTATAGGCAATCAGCCCCAGCATTTT. It specifies CASSFSGFIGNQPQHF.

The chain joins TRBV6-6 to TRBJ2-7, with 8 bases that match TRBD1. The CDR3 runs 15 residues. With V trimmed by 5 bases and J by 6 bases, 12 bases remained unmatched. Germline values: CDR1 MNHNY, CDR2 SVGAGI (reference sequence). CDR3 coding DNA: TGTGCCAGCAGTGCCCACTGGGACAGGAAGGTCGAGCAGTACTTC. This encodes CASSAHWDRKVEQYF.

The chain employs TRBV5-1 and TRBJ1-5, with TRBD1 identical over 7 bases. Per the germline V gene, CDR1 is SGHRS and CDR2 is YFSETQ. The CDR3 totals 13 residues. V lost 5 bases and J lost 5; bases outside the gene matches: 4. The CDR3 is CASRGDSYQPQHF. CDR3 DNA sequence: TGCGCCAGCAGAGGGGACAGTTATCAGCCCCAGCATTTT.

Here the CDR3 reads CASSLDLAGQGNNSPLHF. Written as DNA, the CDR3 is TGTGCCAGCAGCTTGGATTTGGCGGGACAGGGTAATAATTCACCCCTCCACTTT. The J gene is TRBJ1-6, the V gene TRBV5-5; 9 bases agree with TRBD1. With 0 bases clipped from V and 5 bases from J, the junction kept 9 bases outside the gene matches. The CDR3 extends over 18 amino acids. Germline values: CDR1 SGHKS, CDR2 YYEKEE (reference sequence).

The chain uses TRBV5-1 and TRBJ1-6; 7 bases line up with TRBD1. The CDR3 consists of 15 residues. Germline V gene sequence: CDR1 SGHRS, CDR2 YFSETQ. V was pared by 4 bases and J by 5 bases, with 6 bases of the junction left unmatched. The CDR3 reads CASSTGVGDNSPLHF. The CDR3, as DNA: TGCGCCAGCAGCACAGGGGTTGGCGATAATTCACCCCTCCACTTT.

This rearrangement joins TRBV5-1 to TRBJ2-7; no definite D call. V was shortened by 0 bases and J by 6 bases, with 16 bases between the two germline ends. This CDR3 contains 15 residues. Germline-derived CDR1 and CDR2 are SGHRS and YFSETQ. CDR3 nucleotides: TGCGCCAGCAGCTTGGATTCACCGGAGTTCTCCGAGCAGTACTTC. Amino acids: CASSLDSPEFSEQYF.

This clone appeared once. The chain joins TRBV10-3 to TRBJ1-1; D perhaps matches TRBD1 (5 bases). Germline CDR1 ENHRY, CDR2 SYGVKD. The CDR3 covers 14 residues. The ends were cut back, 2 bases at V and 8 bases at J, with 15 bases in the middle. CDR3 coding DNA: TGTGCCATCAGTGAGGCCGGGGGAGTATCGGAAGCTTTCTTT. Translating it yields CAISEAGGVSEAFF.